A selection of T cell receptor beta chains follows, all from one sample in a study of graft-versus-host responses after intestinal transplantation. Libraries were prepared by immunoSEQ multiplex PCR; TCRdb keeps only in-frame clonotypes and omits some of them. In the table there are around 110,000 clones, over 80% of which are singletons. These receptors have no identified antigens. The input for sequencing was unstimulated CD4+ T cells sorted from spleen or lymph node cells, taken before transplant. Receptors were obtained from a human donor who was the organ donor for an intestinal transplant. Each CDR3 is given with its conserved first and last residue. The order of the fields is J gene, D gene, clone size, V gene, CDR3 DNA, CDR3 protein. The D gene is left open where the match is weak. Not all rows give a size; the values are once, few, many and, for expanded clones, a class.

j_call: TRBJ1-3
d_call: NA
clone_size: NA
v_call: TRBV6-1
cdr3_nt: TGTGCCAGCAGAGAGAGGGCTCGAAACACCATATATTTT
cdr3_aa: CASRERARNTIYF

j_call: TRBJ1-2
d_call: NA
clone_size: NA
v_call: TRBV6-1
cdr3_nt: TGTGCCAGCACACGGGGGGGGGCAGGCTACTATGGCTACACCTTC
cdr3_aa: CASTRGGAGYYGYTF

j_call: TRBJ2-7
d_call: TRBD2
clone_size: NA
v_call: TRBV7-9
cdr3_nt: TGTGCCAGCAGCCAGGGACTACCATTTGCCTACGAGCAGTACTTC
cdr3_aa: CASSQGLPFAYEQYF

j_call: TRBJ1-5
d_call: NA
clone_size: once
v_call: TRBV7-9
cdr3_nt: TGTGCCAGCAGCTTAGACGGCAATCAGCCCCAGCATTTT
cdr3_aa: CASSLDGNQPQHF

j_call: TRBJ2-6
d_call: NA
clone_size: NA
v_call: TRBV6-1
cdr3_nt: TGTGCCAGCGTCCCCCTTTCTGGGGCCAACGTCCTGACTTTC
cdr3_aa: CASVPLSGANVLTF

j_call: TRBJ1-5
d_call: TRBD1
clone_size: NA
v_call: TRBV5-8
cdr3_nt: TGTGCCAGCAGTTCCGGACAGGGAATAAATCAGCCCCAGCATTTT
cdr3_aa: CASSSGQGINQPQHF

j_call: TRBJ1-2
d_call: NA
clone_size: NA
v_call: TRBV5-4
cdr3_nt: TGTGCCAGCAGCCTGGCGGGTGACTATGGCTACACCTTC
cdr3_aa: CASSLAGDYGYTF

j_call: TRBJ1-1
d_call: TRBD1
clone_size: NA
v_call: TRBV6-5
cdr3_nt: TGTGCCAGCAGGGCCGACAGGGGAGAGACTGAAGCTTTCTTT
cdr3_aa: CASRADRGETEAFF

j_call: TRBJ1-4
d_call: NA
clone_size: NA
v_call: TRBV7-2
cdr3_nt: TGTGCCAGCAGCTTAGGAACTAATGAAAAACTGTTTTTT
cdr3_aa: CASSLGTNEKLFF

j_call: TRBJ1-5
d_call: TRBD1
clone_size: NA
v_call: TRBV2
cdr3_nt: TGTGCCAGCAATAGCCCCGCGACAGGGGAACAGCCCCAGCATTTT
cdr3_aa: CASNSPATGEQPQHF

j_call: TRBJ1-2
d_call: NA
clone_size: NA
v_call: TRBV5-1
cdr3_nt: TGCGCCAGCAGCTTGACTTTATCAGGGGATTACGGCTACACCTTC
cdr3_aa: CASSLTLSGDYGYTF

j_call: TRBJ2-3
d_call: NA
clone_size: NA
v_call: TRBV11-3
cdr3_nt: TGTGCCAGCAGCCACCGGGGGTTCAGCACAGATACGCAGTATTTT
cdr3_aa: CASSHRGFSTDTQYF

j_call: TRBJ1-5
d_call: NA
clone_size: few
v_call: TRBV2
cdr3_nt: TGTGCCAGCACAGGGAGCAATCAGCCCCAGCATTTT
cdr3_aa: CASTGSNQPQHF

j_call: TRBJ2-2
d_call: NA
clone_size: NA
v_call: TRBV19
cdr3_nt: TGTGCCAGTAGTATATCGGTTTACACCGGGGAGCTGTTTTTT
cdr3_aa: CASSISVYTGELFF

j_call: TRBJ2-7
d_call: NA
clone_size: once
v_call: TRBV18
cdr3_nt: TGTGCCAGCTCACTATATAGGACAGAGAATTCCGGGGGCGAGCAGTACTTC
cdr3_aa: CASSLYRTENSGGEQYF

j_call: TRBJ2-6
d_call: NA
clone_size: NA
v_call: TRBV27
cdr3_nt: TGTGCCAGCAGTCCCTCTGGGGCCAACGTCCTGACTTTC
cdr3_aa: CASSPSGANVLTF

j_call: TRBJ2-1
d_call: NA
clone_size: NA
v_call: TRBV4-2
cdr3_nt: TGTGCCAGCAGCTCTCTCCACCGTGAGCAGTTCTTC
cdr3_aa: CASSSLHREQFF

j_call: TRBJ2-2
d_call: TRBD2
clone_size: once
v_call: TRBV11-3
cdr3_nt: TGTGCCAGCAGCTCCCCATCGGGCGGGGGTACCGTTAGCGGGGAGCTGTTTTTT
cdr3_aa: CASSSPSGGGTVSGELFF

j_call: TRBJ2-3
d_call: NA
clone_size: NA
v_call: TRBV5-4
cdr3_nt: TGTGCCAGCAGCTTCCCTTCGGGACCTCGCACAGATACGCAGTATTTT
cdr3_aa: CASSFPSGPRTDTQYF

j_call: TRBJ2-5
d_call: TRBD2
clone_size: NA
v_call: TRBV19
cdr3_nt: TGTGCCAGTAGCGATCTAGCGGGGGGTATGGACCAGTACTTC
cdr3_aa: CASSDLAGGMDQYF

j_call: TRBJ2-7
d_call: NA
clone_size: NA
v_call: TRBV7-9
cdr3_nt: TGTGCCATCGCGGGACGTACGGCGGAGCAGTACTTC
cdr3_aa: CAIAGRTAEQYF

j_call: TRBJ2-3
d_call: NA
clone_size: NA
v_call: TRBV30
cdr3_nt: TGTGCCTGGAGTGTGAAAGGGGGGACAGATACGCAGTATTTT
cdr3_aa: CAWSVKGGTDTQYF